The next 18 T cell receptor beta chains were all read from a single sample in a study of blood T cells in healthy people across ages. It was with a sample-barcoded 5' primer and a J-beta primer mix that a second PCR of roughly 6 to 11 cycles was run. In TCRdb, the 5' RACE reads were re-called with MiXCR into one record per CDR3 protein. The sample lists about 1.4 million distinct CDR3 sequences; approximately 59% were seen once. What was sequenced was blood. Receptors originate from a man aged 18 to 35 in good health.

This chain connects TRBV20-1 to TRBJ2-5; weak D call: TRBD1 (5 bases). With the DNA end fitting TRBJ2-7 better, the J assignment may be wrong. This CDR3 is 18 amino acids long. CDR1 is DFQATT, CDR2 SNEGSKA, per germline (reference sequence). The CDR3 here is CSANKEQRFRISGNEQYF. CDR3 coding DNA: TGCAGTGCTAATAAGGAACAGAGATTCAGGATTTCAGGGAACGAGCAGTACTTC.

This clonotype was counted only a few times. The rearrangement uses TRBV4-1 and TRBJ2-5; 10 bases align to TRBD2. CDR1 and CDR2 from the germline V gene are MGHRA and YSYEKL. Trimming removed 2 bases from V and 1 base from J; junction bases left unmatched: 4. The CDR3 runs 16 residues. This CDR3 is CASSQHSGGLQETQYF. In nucleotides, the CDR3 is TGCGCCAGCAGCCAACATAGCGGGGGGCTCCAAGAGACCCAGTACTTC.

This clonotype has just a few counts. CDR3 in DNA: TGTGCCAGCAGAGACAGGGCTAACACCGGGGAGCTGTTTTTT. It is translated as CASRDRANTGELFF. The chain uses TRBV6-6 and TRBJ2-2; 7 bases line up with TRBD1. V lost 6 bases to trimming and J lost 2 bases; unmatched junction nucleotides: 3. Germline CDR1 and CDR2: MNHNY and SVGAGI (reference sequence). This CDR3 is 14 amino acids long.

Details on this clonotype: One end of the junction is discordant with germline, which a read error may explain. The rearrangement joins TRBV20-1 to TRBJ2-1; the D is unclear. This CDR3 is 14 amino acids long. Germline V gene sequence: CDR1 DFQATT, CDR2 SNEGSKA (reference sequence). The CDR3 DNA follows: TGCAGTGCCAGGCTAGGAGTCGGCTACAATGAGCAGTTTTTC. It translates to CSARLGVGYNEQFF.

The chain has TRBV6-6 and TRBJ1-6, with D unclear. V lost 0 bases to trimming and J lost 9 bases, with 15 bases between them. The CDR3 has 16 residues. Per germline, CDR1 MNHNY and CDR2 SVGAGI (reference sequence). The CDR3 DNA is TGTGCCAGCAGTTACTCGACCCAGGTCCTTACTTCACCCCTCCACTTT. It codes for CASSYSTQVLTSPLHF.

This clonotype was seen only a few times. The chain combines TRBV4-2 with TRBJ2-1, with 9 positions matching TRBD2. This CDR3 contains 14 residues. J gave up 5 bases and V 4 bases, and 3 bases lay outside the gene matches. Germline values: CDR1 LGHNA, CDR2 YNFKEQ. CDR3 region: CASSLRLADNEQFF. As DNA, the CDR3 is TGTGCCAGCAGCCTAAGACTAGCGGACAATGAGCAGTTCTTC.

This rearrangement joins TRBV6-6 to TRBJ2-2, with 7 bases matching TRBD2. Germline lookup yields CDR1 MNHNY and CDR2 SVGAGI (reference sequence). J gave up 8 bases and V 4 bases, and 7 bases lay outside the gene matches. The CDR3 sequence is 14 residues long. CDR3 loop: CASSFRLASGELFF. CDR3 bases: TGTGCCAGCAGTTTTCGACTAGCCAGTGGGGAGCTGTTTTTT.

The rearrangement joins TRBV7-2 to TRBJ1-1; possibly TRBD1 for D (6 bases). This CDR3 region has 14 residues. The germline V gene has CDR1 SGHTA and CDR2 FQGNSA. Trimming took off 1 base at V and 7 bases at J, with 13 bases between the two ends. CDR3 DNA sequence: TGTGCCAGCAGCTTAGGCGGAAAGACAGGTGAAGCTTTCTTT. This codes for CASSLGGKTGEAFF.

This clonotype was recorded a few times. J is TRBJ2-5 and V is TRBV29-1; D is unresolved. The V end lost 2 bases, the J end lost 5 bases, and 15 bases lay between the germline ends. CDR1 and CDR2 (germline): SQVTM, ANQGSEA. The CDR3 totals 14 residues. The DNA for the CDR3 is TGCAGCGTTGAAATCACTCAGGTCAGCGAGACCCAGTACTTC. It encodes CSVEITQVSETQYF.

This clonotype was found once. The chain carries TRBV7-9 and TRBJ1-2; 7 bases line up with TRBD1. This CDR3 has 15 amino acids. Germline V gene sequence: CDR1 SEHNR, CDR2 FQNEAQ (reference sequence). V lost 5 bases and J lost 4; bases outside the gene matches: 10. CDR3 coding DNA: TGTGCCAGCAGCCCCCCGGGACAGCGATTCTATGGCTACACCTTC. Translated: CASSPPGQRFYGYTF.

The sample holds a few counts of this clonotype. The J gene is TRBJ1-1, the V gene TRBV7-2; D possibly corresponds to TRBD1 (6 bases). Trimming removed 5 bases at V and 2 bases at J, with 12 bases between. Germline values: CDR1 SGHTA, CDR2 FQGNSA. The CDR3 extends over 14 amino acids. The CDR3 DNA sequence: TGTGCCAGCAGCAGGGAACAGGGTAACACTGAAGCTTTCTTT. This gives the protein CASSREQGNTEAFF.

The chain carries TRBV6-1 and TRBJ2-3; 7 bases agree with TRBD1. The CDR3 is 16 amino acids. CDR1 and CDR2 (germline): MNHNS, SASEGT. J was trimmed by 5 bases and V by 2 bases; bases with no gene match: 10. The CDR3 reads CASSEPGQVAQDTQYF. Here the CDR3 DNA reads TGTGCCAGCAGTGAACCCGGACAGGTAGCACAAGATACGCAGTATTTT.

This clonotype appeared a few times. The chain links TRBV9 to TRBJ1-4; the D gene is possibly TRBD1 (5 bases). The CDR3 runs 14 residues. Germline CDR1 and CDR2: SGDLS and YYNGEE. Trimming stripped 3 bases from V and 8 bases from J, with 14 bases between. The CDR3 here is CASSARGDGEKLFF. CDR3 bases: TGTGCCAGCAGCGCCCGGGGGGATGGCGAAAAACTGTTTTTT.

The genes are TRBV20-1 and TRBJ2-3; 12 positions agree with TRBD2. The germline CDR1 and CDR2 sequences are DFQATT and SNEGSKA (reference sequence). The CDR3 extends over 17 amino acids. The V gene end was trimmed by 7 bases and the J gene end by 5 bases; junction bases not matched to a gene: 16. The chain's CDR3 is CSVPNRLAGVGKDTQYF. The CDR3 DNA is TGCAGTGTCCCCAATCGACTAGCGGGAGTGGGTAAAGATACGCAGTATTTT.

About this clonotype: No conserved phenylalanine or tryptophan ends this CDR3, so it is likely a read error. The limits of the CDR3 on the DNA are not certain, so only TCRdb's listed CDR3 is given. The rearrangement uses TRBV7-9 and TRBJ1-2; TRBD1, as called in the table, went unchecked against the DNA. Germline-derived CDR1 and CDR2 are SEHNR and FQNEAQ (reference sequence). The CDR3 is 13 amino acids in total, end residues counted. The CDR3 region is CASSPTAEYGNTY.

The J gene is TRBJ2-3, the V gene TRBV20-1, with D unresolved. The CDR3 sequence is 16 residues long. Trimming shortened V by 0 bases and J by 6 bases, and 19 bases separated the two germline ends. Per germline, CDR1 DFQATT and CDR2 SNEGSKA (reference sequence). The CDR3 here is CSARDLLRQAQDTQYF. The CDR3 nucleotides read TGCAGTGCTAGAGATCTCTTACGCCAGGCACAGGATACGCAGTATTTT.

This chain joins TRBV7-9 and TRBJ2-5; unclear D gene. The J call could be wrong; TRBJ2-7 is a better fit for the DNA end. This CDR3 comprises 12 residues. In germline, CDR1 is SEHNR, CDR2 FQNEAQ (reference sequence). The CDR3 DNA follows: TGTGCCAGCACTTCCCGGGTCGACGAGCAGTACTTC. It encodes CASTSRVDEQYF.

The chain uses TRBV7-6 and TRBJ2-3; D ambiguous. V lost 5 bases to trimming and J lost 4 bases, with 13 bases between them. Per germline, CDR1 SGHVS and CDR2 FNYEAQ. This CDR3 contains 14 residues. CDR3: CASSPFTDADTQYF. The CDR3 bases are TGTGCCAGCAGCCCGTTTACGGACGCAGATACGCAGTATTTT. The full variable domain, completed using reference TRBV7-6 and TRBJ2-3, is GAGVSQSPRYKVTKRGQDVALRCDPISGHVSLYWYRQALGQGPEFLTYFNYEAQQDKSGLPNDRFSAERPEGSISTLTIQRTEQRDSAMYRCASSPFTDADTQYFGPGTRLTVL.